This T cell receptor beta chain stems from a study of Ad26.COV2.S vaccination and SARS-CoV-2 variants. Study information: Intramuscular Ad26.COV2.S doses were given once or twice, 56 days apart. The study's findings and limits: TCR breadth and depth estimates may have understated total T cell responses. Marked by substantial breadth, spike-specific CD8+ and CD4+ T cell responses were reportedly seen after vaccination.

Treatment described: about 20 received Ad26.COV2.S at low or high dose, single or two shots; several received placebo; per-sample allocation not given. Day 63 after the first injection of vaccine or placebo was the sampling time. The protocol was immunoSEQ multiplex PCR, while the TCRdb copy is restricted to in-frame clones and leaves out a portion. The sample gives 400,000 to 450,000 clones, 80% to 95% of which show up once; roughly an eighth is in the top ten. Germline loops: CDR1 MNHEY, CDR2 SVGEGT. The V end lost 2 bases, the J end lost 0 bases, and 11 bases lay between the germline ends. This CDR3 has 16 residues. With respect to this clone: Its cognate antigen is unknown.

The chain couples TRBV6-2 or TRBV6-3 to TRBJ1-3; D gene uncertain. This TCR was recovered from a person between 18 and 59 years old who received the Ad26.COV2.S COVID-19 vaccine or a placebo. The sequences come from peripheral blood, collected in a trial of Ad26.COV2.S vaccine versus placebo. DNA for the CDR3: TGTGCCAGCAGTTACGGAAGTAAATCCTCTGGAAACACCATATATTTT. Encoded protein: CASSYGSKSSGNTIYF.